This T cell receptor beta chain was recovered during a study of cytomegalovirus exposure and HLA in healthy donors. Findings and caveats of the study: 150 or so TCR beta chains were listed as cytomegalovirus-associated. Later genetic work tied a missense DCLRE1C variant to beta-chain V and J trimming. Published work reported that the classifier diagnosed cytomegalovirus status with high specificity and sensitivity.

The primer mix had 60 Vbeta and 13 Jbeta primers. Generated by immunoSEQ multiplex PCR, the TCRdb table keeps only in-frame clones and is missing some. The data show 150,000 to 180,000 clones, about four fifths seen once. On this clone: Its target is not known.

With 1 base removed from V and 0 bases from J, the gap between germline ends came to 16 bases. This CDR3 contains 17 residues. Germline V gene sequence: CDR1 MGHRA, CDR2 YSYEKL. The rearrangement joins TRBV4-1 to TRBJ2-7; D remains unclear. The source material was PBMCs. The sequence came from a man aged 18 to 29 in good health and CMV-seronegative. For the CDR3, the DNA is TGCGCCAGCAGCCAAGGACCCTTCGGGTCGAACTCCTACGAGCAGTACTTC. Translating it yields CASSQGPFGSNSYEQYF.